This TCR beta chain was sequenced in a study of cytomegalovirus exposure and HLA in healthy donors (dated by TCRdb to about 2017). Concerning the study at large: In an earlier analysis of under 600 of the donors, 250 to 350 Gb of sequence data and 90 million to 120 million unique TCR beta sequences from about 179 million T cells were reported. An early release covering about 600 HLA-typed donors comprised approximately 300 gigabases of sequencing data and roughly 85 million unique TCR sequences. Among the roughly 430 genotyped donors, around 79% belonged to the genetic ancestry cluster associated with self-reported Caucasian donors. The study aimed to test whether signatures of past pathogen exposure could be identified by cataloging public T cell receptors. The study used immunosequencing to profile the T cell repertoires of hundreds of subjects and linked those repertoires to cytomegalovirus serostatus. Along with the roughly 700-subject first cohort, a separate validation cohort of about 110 different subjects was used. High-throughput TCR immunosequencing, statistical association of individual TCRs with disease status, and machine learning were combined to predict cytomegalovirus infection status. A later analysis re-examined previously published TCR beta repertoires from 600 to 700 donors and added high-resolution HLA genotyping to investigate patterns of TCR occurrence. Rather than using new phenotypic data, the later analysis identified candidate immune exposures from TCR beta sequences and from how often those sequences occurred across donors. An earlier analysis of 587 of the donors applied high-throughput TCR beta sequencing to assess whether each TCR beta V gene segment acted as functional or pseudogenic. Donor age, sex, ethnicity and CMV serostatus were compiled alongside the repertoire data. A later genetic analysis used genome-wide SNP genotypes for 398 of the 666 donors, treating that subset as a discovery cohort. All discovery cohort repertoires had been generated on a single sequencing platform. Class I and class II HLA loci were covered by the typing at four-digit resolution. The number of typed donors differed by locus: about 629-640 for A, B, C, DRB1 and DQB1; approximately 540 for DQA1; 606 for DPA1; and 400 to 480 for DPB1. Four to six DR-DQ haplotypes were handled as single units for association and clustering because linkage in the cohort was strong. Among around 400 genotyped donors of the cohort, an average of around 240,000 unique TCR beta nucleotide sequences were sequenced per donor, roughly a sixth of them non-productive.

The cohort comprised some 680 healthy bone marrow donors. Cohort members were all nominally healthy when sampled, although unrecorded immune exposures were likely present. The donor was CMV seronegative and belonged to the group of around 350 seronegative cohort members. A peripheral blood sample was collected from each donor, and TCR beta sequencing was performed on peripheral blood mononuclear cells. Genomic DNA extraction from the blood cell samples was performed with the Qiagen DNeasy Blood Extraction Kit. What the research found in general, with its limitations: According to a later analysis, most CMV-associated TCR beta chains appeared to be HLA-restricted, and the HLA associations seemed to be driven largely by CMV exposure. Because counts were too low, about 18 rarely observed V segments, including chromosome 9 orphons, were excluded from the earlier analysis of some 590 of the donors. Compared with equally common non-associated chains, HLA-associated TCR beta chains in a later analysis were more clonally expanded and had lower generation probabilities. Because HLA typing was unavailable for some donors at each locus, only the typed subset was used in association tests. Correlated functional status among segregating V segments might reflect linkage disequilibrium, but an unknown experimental factor could not be ruled out. The authors suggested that the approach could potentially be extended to other disease states and immunological phenotypes. When HLA alleles, especially DR and DQ, strongly co-occurred, attributing TCR associations to individual alleles was difficult. Most TCR sequences were seen in very few donors, while some public TCRs were found in many individuals. In this cohort, only TCR beta chains were sequenced, and detectable features were limited by the absence of alpha or paired-chain data. A further reported finding was that TCR beta sequences accurately predicted the HLA-A and HLA-B alleles for most subjects in the first cohort. According to a later genetic analysis, donors in an Asian-associated ancestry cluster had fewer N-insertions in productive TCRs than the approximately 710-donor mean. Roughly uniform sequencing depth across donors was assumed in presence/absence analyses, although this assumption may not hold. A few of the identified cytomegalovirus-associated TCR beta chains were confirmed in vitro to be specific for cytomegalovirus antigens. In a later analysis, several top co-occurrence clusters were reported to appear linked to parvovirus B19, influenza, CMV and Epstein-Barr virus. Some IMGT-functional V segments, including TRBV6-2 and TRBV6-3, could not be distinguished by the 87-base-pair reads and were therefore excluded. A cluster of highly shared sequence variants was judged likely to represent a technical artifact of the sequencing pipeline. The classifier was reported to diagnose cytomegalovirus status with high specificity and sensitivity in both the original cohort and the validation cohort. A later analysis associated approximately 17,000 TCR beta sequences with specific HLA alleles at a false discovery rate of 0.05. An earlier analysis of some 560 of the donors showed that most TCR beta V segments appeared in productive rearrangements either about 90% or about 30% of the time, which broadly matched IMGT annotations. In the study, approximately 160 TCR beta chains were listed as associated with cytomegalovirus. An association between a missense DCLRE1C variant and V-gene and J-gene trimming of TCR beta chains was found in a later genetic analysis and replicated in an independent cohort. A later analysis found that TCR association rates varied across HLA loci, with DRB1 alleles showing the most associated TCRs and HLA-C alleles the fewest. Immune exposure information for the cohort was limited to CMV serostatus.

The library was produced with the immunoSEQ multiplex PCR assay. For the multiplex PCR, a mixture combining 60 forward primers for TCR Vbeta segments and 13 reverse primers for TCR Jbeta segments was used. A multiplex PCR assay on genomic DNA amplified the CDR3 region of rearranged TCR beta genes. The amplified TCR beta libraries were sequenced on the Illumina HiSeq System as 87-base-pair reads. From the authors' description of their analysis: A later analysis tallied 70 million to 100 million unique TCR beta chains across the 550 to 850 repertoires, and around 12 million of those chains were shared by two or more donors. To remove PCR and sequencing errors, raw reads were error-corrected and collapsed into unique sequences using a nearest-neighbor algorithm that merged closely related sequences. To assign V, D and J gene segments, CDR3 sequences were aligned to IMGT reference sequences. Each retained sequence needed at least a six-nucleotide match to both a V gene segment and a J gene segment. Rearrangements were called productive when the CDR3 lacked stop codons and stayed in frame with V and J; all others were non-productive. CDR3 was defined according to IMGT convention as the region running from the second conserved V-encoded cysteine to the conserved J-encoded phenylalanine. In an earlier analysis of roughly 580 of the donors, sequences lacking an unambiguous match to a single V gene segment were excluded. An earlier analysis of about 600 of the donors called V segments functional above 56.7% productive rearrangements and segregating when the between-donor standard deviation exceeded 5%. To diagnose cytomegalovirus status from the catalog of TCR beta chain sequences, a statistical classification framework was built. V and J gene assignment, in a later analysis, came from comparing TCR nucleotide sequences with IMGT/GENE-DB human TR gene sequences. The TCRdist pipeline was used in a later analysis to assign CDR3 sequences and most-parsimonious VDJ recombination scenarios. In a later analysis, each TCR beta chain was defined by its CDR3 amino acid sequence together with its V-gene family, and reads lacking a unique V-gene family were excluded. As a way to deal with suspected cross-contamination and a sequencing artifact, a later analysis dropped roughly 620 nucleotide sequences that were highly shared and had low generation probability. For each public chain, a later analysis derived a clonal expansion index from normalized ranks of inferred template counts within each repertoire. A later analysis computed generation probabilities with a VDJ recombination model fitted to out-of-frame rearrangements, and checked the results against IGoR. Hypergeometric tests were used in a later analysis to score TCR-TCR, TCR-HLA and TCR-CMV co-occurrence, with a repertoire-size bias correction applied to the TCR pairs. A later analysis estimated false discovery rates by permuting HLA or CMV assignments 20 times. In a later analysis, co-occurring TCRs were grouped with DBSCAN, and TCRdist sequence similarity was added when clustering was performed within HLA-allele-positive subsets. For co-occurrence clustering, repertoires with fewer than 30,000 or more than 120,000 public chains were excluded, along with five repertoires with anomalous nucleotide sharing. Imported from immuneACCESS, the table was reduced by TCRdb to in-frame sequences with V and J called. These copies leave out some clones; in studies compared against another copy, an unresolved V gene accounts for under half, and the cause of the remainder is not known. Clone size and V and J calls were adopted from that table, with D and trimming inferred from the DNA. Across this sample there are roughly 150,000 clones, with 85% seen only once. Together, the top ten hold 1% of the sample.

There are 14 amino acids in the CDR3, from cysteine to phenylalanine inclusive. The kept DNA is CDR3 alone, 42 bases in frame from the first base. V is cut by 6 bases and J by 5 bases, and the space between the germline ends is 16 bases. CDR1 and CDR2 are read off the germline V gene (reference sequence) as MNHEY and SMNVEV. Concerning this clone: Its binding antigen is unknown. Qualities for individual bases were not recorded, and no much larger clone is one base off.

The sequenced sample consisted of PBMCs. The TCR sequence derives from a boy younger than 10 in good health and CMV-seronegative. The sequence joins TRBV27 to TRBJ1-1; a confident D gene designation cannot be given. Here the CDR3 is given as CASSRPPPGTEAFF. The nucleotide sequence is given as TGTGCCAGCAGCAGGCCTCCACCCGGAACTGAAGCTTTCTTT.